This T cell receptor (beta chain) comes out of a study of blood T cell repertoires in COVID-19. Whole-study context: The cDNA or gDNA used as material had been derived from T cells, B-cell-depleted T cells, or PBMCs.

Between the trimmed V and J ends, which lost 5 bases and 6 bases, there was a span of 10 bases. The CDR3 extends over 13 amino acids. The V gene's germline CDR1 is MNHEY and CDR2 SMNVEV (reference sequence). Authors' analysis steps: The authors estimated nucleated cell counts from reference gene primer amplification. Sequencing used immunoSEQ multiplex PCR; TCRdb keeps in-frame clones, though not all of them. V, J and clone size derive from that table, while D and trimming were established from the DNA sequence. The table includes 100,000 to 150,000 clones, 88% detected once. The receptor was derived from an elderly woman with acute or convalescent COVID-19. Sequenced sample: peripheral blood. The V gene is TRBV27, the J gene TRBJ1-4, with D possibly being TRBD1 (5 bases). The CDR3 loop reads CASSRGMYEKLFF. The CDR3 DNA reads as TGTGCCAGCAGTCGGGGGATGTATGAAAAACTGTTTTTT.